Presented here are 14 T cell receptor beta chains from one specimen sequenced in a study of CD8 T cells in ankylosing spondylitis. One entry per CDR3 protein results from TCRdb running MiXCR on the 5' RACE reads. The sample yields about 140,000 distinct CDR3 sequences, roughly 30% seen once. Sequencing input: synovial fluid, either unsorted or a sorted T cell fraction (not recorded which). The receptor set was obtained from a male donor with ankylosing spondylitis.

V is TRBV30 and J is TRBJ2-4; 10 bases map to TRBD2. CDR1 is GTSNPN and CDR2 is SVGIG in the germline V gene (reference sequence). After removal of 4 bases from V and 4 bases from J, the junction contained 7 bases not matched to a gene. The CDR3 runs 15 residues. The CDR3 DNA sequence: TGTGCCTGGACCTCTAGCGGGGGTCTTAAAAACATTCAGTACTTC. Protein sequence: CAWTSSGGLKNIQYF.

This clonotype was counted between two and nine times. The chain uses TRBV7-9 and TRBJ2-4, with 8 bases fitting TRBD2. The CDR3 has 15 residues. Trimming at V came to 3 bases and at J to 7 bases, leaving 8 bases not matched to a gene. CDR1 is SEHNR and CDR2 is FQNEAQ in the germline V gene (reference sequence). Here the CDR3 reads CASSLFSGGRNIQYF. Here the CDR3 DNA reads TGTGCCAGCAGCTTGTTCTCGGGAGGGAGGAACATTCAGTACTTC.

The V and J genes are TRBV28 and TRBJ2-5; D remains unclear. Germline lookup yields CDR1 MDHEN and CDR2 SYDVKM. This CDR3 comprises 13 residues. V was shortened by 5 bases and J by 1 base, with 8 bases between the two germline ends. CDR3: CASSTPAQETQYF. CDR3 coding DNA: TGTGCCAGCAGTACACCGGCCCAAGAGACCCAGTACTTC.

This clonotype was observed a handful of times. This sequence joins TRBV12-3 or TRBV12-4 and TRBJ1-3; 10 nucleotides line up with TRBD1. The CDR3 extends over 14 amino acids. V gave up 6 bases and J gave up 7 bases; unmatched junction bases: 6. This CDR3 is CASRTRQGANTIYF. DNA of the CDR3: TGTGCCAGCAGGACAAGACAGGGGGCGAACACCATATATTTT.

This clonotype was detected ten times or more. V is TRBV20-1 and J is TRBJ2-7, with 9 bases aligning to TRBD1. Germline CDR1 reads DFQATT; CDR2 reads SNEGSKA (reference sequence). Trimming removed 7 bases from V and 1 base from J; junction bases left unmatched: 11. The CDR3 has 15 amino acids. The CDR3, as DNA: TGCAGTGTACCGGGACAGGGTATTTTTTCCTACGAGCAGTACTTC. This sequence encodes CSVPGQGIFSYEQYF.

V usage is TRBV11-2 and J usage is TRBJ2-4; D gene ambiguous. The germline gives CDR1 SGHAT, CDR2 FQNNGV. V lost 2 bases and J 4 bases, leaving 0 bases between the germline ends. The CDR3 is 11 amino acids. The CDR3, as DNA: TGTGCCAGCAGCTTAAAAAACATTCAGTACTTC. Protein product: CASSLKNIQYF.

V gene TRBV7-8 combines with J gene TRBJ1-5; D is undetermined. Trimming stripped 2 bases from V and 6 bases from J, with 8 bases between. The CDR3 contains 13 residues. Germline V gene data show CDR1 as SGHVS and CDR2 as FQNEAQ. CDR3 in DNA: TGTGCCAGCAGCTTATATGTCGGTCAGCCCCAGCATTTT. Protein: CASSLYVGQPQHF.

This clonotype appeared a few times. The V call is TRBV12-3 or TRBV12-4, the J call TRBJ2-1; 7 bases map to TRBD2. This CDR3 spans 15 amino acids. V dropped 3 bases and J dropped 7; count of bases not matched to a gene: 9. CDR3 coding DNA: TGTGCCAGCAGTTTGGAGGGAGGGCCGGGGAATGAGCAGTTCTTC. This encodes CASSLEGGPGNEQFF.

This clonotype has only a few counts. This sequence joins TRBV12-3 or TRBV12-4 and TRBJ1-2; TRBD1 matches 7 bases. This CDR3 spans 16 amino acids. The trim removed 1 base at V and 6 bases at J, leaving 11 bases unmatched. CDR3 sequence: CASSLGQGEIGNGYTF. The CDR3 DNA sequence: TGTGCCAGCAGTTTAGGCCAGGGGGAAATTGGAAATGGCTACACCTTC.

The chain links TRBV3-1 to TRBJ2-7, with TRBD2 as a possible D gene (6 bases). Trimming stripped 0 bases from V and 0 bases from J, with 9 bases between. This CDR3 has 15 residues. Germline V gives CDR1 LGHDT, CDR2 YNNKEL (reference sequence). This CDR3 reads CASSQEGSGSYEQYF. CDR3 coding DNA: TGTGCCAGCAGCCAAGAAGGTAGCGGCTCCTACGAGCAGTACTTC.

In this sample, this clonotype turned up a few times. The rearrangement joins TRBV11-3 to TRBJ2-7; TRBD2 matches 7 bases. Germline values: CDR1 SGHNT, CDR2 YENEEA. The CDR3 is 15 residues long. V shed 5 bases, J shed 0 bases, and the junction held 7 bases outside the gene matches. DNA for the CDR3: TGTGCCAGCAGCCCAAGCGGGATTAGCTCCTACGAGCAGTACTTC. Protein sequence: CASSPSGISSYEQYF.

The CDR3 coding sequence is TGTGCCTGGAGTCTTTTTTCACCCCTCCACTTT. Translated: CAWSLFSPLHF. The chain uses TRBV30 and TRBJ1-6; D gene ambiguous. V dropped 2 bases and J dropped 9 bases, with 5 bases sitting between them. Germline assignment: CDR1 GTSNPN and CDR2 SVGIG (reference sequence). CDR3 size: 11 residues.

This rearrangement joins TRBV11-2 to TRBJ2-5, with 14 bases identical to TRBD2. The V gene's germline CDR1 is SGHAT and CDR2 FQNNGV. V gave up 5 bases and J gave up 4 bases; unmatched junction bases: 6. CDR3 length: 16 amino acids. The CDR3 nucleotides read TGTGCCAGCAGCAAGAGTGGACTAGCGGGGGGAGAGACCCAGTACTTC. Amino acid sequence: CASSKSGLAGGETQYF.

Here the CDR3 DNA reads TGTGCCTGGAGTGATAACAACGAAAAACTGTTTTTT. Translated, it gives CAWSDNNEKLFF. The chain recombines TRBV30 with TRBJ1-4; D unresolved. This CDR3 comprises 12 residues. Per germline, CDR1 GTSNPN and CDR2 SVGIG (reference sequence). Trimming left V 1 base short and J 8 bases short, with 8 bases between.